What follows describes a single TCR beta chain. The length of the CDR3 is 16 residues. In germline, CDR1 is KGHSH, CDR2 LQKENI. V lost 6 bases to trimming and J lost 2 bases; unmatched junction nucleotides: 9. This record belongs to a study of Ad26.COV2.S vaccination and SARS-CoV-2 variants. Treatment in this sample: around 19 received Ad26.COV2.S at low or high dose, single or two shots; 5 received placebo; per-sample allocation not given. Sampling took place 63 days after the first vaccine or placebo injection. The repertoire was sequenced with immunoSEQ multiplex PCR; TCRdb's copy has only in-frame clones and lacks some. The table has some 480,000 clones, 87% seen once; the top ten hold over 10%.

The sequence derives from a person aged 18-60 years who received the Ad26.COV2.S COVID-19 vaccine or a placebo. Sequenced material: peripheral blood, taken in a trial of Ad26.COV2.S vaccine versus placebo. The chain couples TRBV18 to TRBJ2-2; 7 positions match TRBD1. The CDR3 here is CASSLKQGSNTGELFF. The CDR3 nucleotides are TGTGCCAGCTCCCTTAAACAGGGGTCCAACACCGGGGAGCTGTTTTTT.